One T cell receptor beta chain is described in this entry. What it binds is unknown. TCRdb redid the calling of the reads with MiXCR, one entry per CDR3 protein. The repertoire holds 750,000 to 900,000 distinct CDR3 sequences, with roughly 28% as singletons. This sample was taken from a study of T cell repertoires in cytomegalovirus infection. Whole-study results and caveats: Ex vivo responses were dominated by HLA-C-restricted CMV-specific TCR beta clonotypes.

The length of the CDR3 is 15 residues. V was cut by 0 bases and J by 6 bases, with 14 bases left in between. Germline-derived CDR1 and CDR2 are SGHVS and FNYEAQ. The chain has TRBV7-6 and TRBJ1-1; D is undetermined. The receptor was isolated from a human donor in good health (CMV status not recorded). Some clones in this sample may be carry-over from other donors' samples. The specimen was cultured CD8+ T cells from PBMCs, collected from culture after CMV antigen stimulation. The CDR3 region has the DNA TGTGCCAGCAGCTTAGCCTCTAATCCCCTGCCTGAAGCTTTCTTT. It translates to CASSLASNPLPEAFF.